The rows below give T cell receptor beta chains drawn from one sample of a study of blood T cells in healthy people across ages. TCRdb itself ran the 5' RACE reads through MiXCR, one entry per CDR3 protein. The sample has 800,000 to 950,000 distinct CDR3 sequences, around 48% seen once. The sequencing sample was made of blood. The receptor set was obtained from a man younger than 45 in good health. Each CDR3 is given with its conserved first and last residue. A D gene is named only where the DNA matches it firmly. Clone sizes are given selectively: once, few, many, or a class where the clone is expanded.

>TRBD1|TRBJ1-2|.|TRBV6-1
TGTGCCAGCAGCCTACAGGGGGTTAACACCTATGGCTACACCTTC
CASSLQGVNTYGYTF
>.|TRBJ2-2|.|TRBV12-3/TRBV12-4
TGTGCCAGCAGTTTATGGCGAGGGGAGCTGTTTTTT
CASSLWRGELFF
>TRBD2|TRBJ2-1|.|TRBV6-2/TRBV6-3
TGTGCCAGCAGAGATCTAGCGGGGGGGGTCCATGAGCAGTTCTTC
CASRDLAGGVHEQFF
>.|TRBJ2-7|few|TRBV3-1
TGTGCCAGCAGTCAAAGGGATAGCTCCTACAATGAGCAGTACTTC
CASSQRDSSYNEQYF
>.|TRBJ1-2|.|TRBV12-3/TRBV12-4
TGTGCCAGCAGTTTTGGAGCGGCGGGGGGCTACACCTTC
CASSFGAAGGYTF
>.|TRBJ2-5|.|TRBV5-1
TGCGCCAGCAGCACACCAGGGGGGGAGACCCAGTACTTC
CASSTPGGETQYF
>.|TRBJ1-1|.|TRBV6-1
TGTGCCAGCAGTCCCGGGGGGACCACAGGAAACACTGAAGCTTTCTTT
CASSPGGTTGNTEAFF
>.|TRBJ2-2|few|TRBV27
TGTGCCAGCAGTCCCACTAAAGCGGGCTACACCGGGGAGCTGTTTTTT
CASSPTKAGYTGELFF
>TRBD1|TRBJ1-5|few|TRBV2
TGTGCCAGCAGTGTCGAGGCGAACAGGGGTCAGCCCCAGCATTTT
CASSVEANRGQPQHF
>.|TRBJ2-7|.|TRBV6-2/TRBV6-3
TGTGCCAGCAGAGTCAGGGAAGCTTACGAGCAGTACTTC
CASRVREAYEQYF
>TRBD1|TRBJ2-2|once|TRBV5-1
TGCGCCAGCAGCTTACGGGACAGGGGACCTTACACCGGGGAGCTGTTTTTT
CASSLRDRGPYTGELFF
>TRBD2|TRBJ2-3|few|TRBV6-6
TGTGCCAGCAGTCCACTAGCGGGGGAGACAGATACGCAGTATTTT
CASSPLAGETDTQYF
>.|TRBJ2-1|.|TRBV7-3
TGTGCCAGCAGCTTAATCAGTTCTACTCGACCTTTAGACAATGAGCAGTTCTTC
CASSLISSTRPLDNEQFF
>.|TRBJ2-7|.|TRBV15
TGTGCCACCAGCAGAGATAAGATCGGGCCGCAGTACTTC
CATSRDKIGPQYF
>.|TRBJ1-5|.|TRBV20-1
TGCAGTGCTAGAGTGGCAGGACAGCTTAATCAGCCCCAGCATTTT
CSARVAGQLNQPQHF
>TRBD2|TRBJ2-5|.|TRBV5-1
TGCGCCAGCAGCTTGGGACTAGCGGGCGAGGAAGAGACCCAGTACTTC
CASSLGLAGEEETQYF
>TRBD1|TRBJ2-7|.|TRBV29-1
TGCAGCGTTGGGGACAGAGTCTACGAGCAGTACTTC
CSVGDRVYEQYF
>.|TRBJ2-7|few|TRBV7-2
TGTGCCAGCAGTGCGGGACAGATTCATACCGAGCAGTACTTC
CASSAGQIHTEQYF
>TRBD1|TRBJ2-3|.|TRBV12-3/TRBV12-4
TGTGCCAGCAAATGGACAGGGGGGAGAGCAGATGCGGAATATTTT
CASKWTGGRADAEYF
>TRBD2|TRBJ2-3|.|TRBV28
TGTGCCAGCAGGGGTAGCGGGGGGAACACAGATACGCAGTATTTT
CASRGSGGNTDTQYF
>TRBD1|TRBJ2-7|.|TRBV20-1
TGCAGTGCTCCAACGGACAGGGCCCCCTACGAGCAGTACTTC
CSAPTDRAPYEQYF
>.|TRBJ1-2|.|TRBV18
TGTGCCAGCTCACCACAGGGGTCCGGCTACACCTTC
CASSPQGSGYTF
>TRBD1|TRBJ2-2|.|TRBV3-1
TGTGCCAGCAGCCAGAGGGGACAGACGAACACCGGGGAGCTGTTTTTT
CASSQRGQTNTGELFF
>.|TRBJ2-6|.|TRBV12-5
TGTGCTAGTGGTTTGGTGTCTCAGGCCAAGAGCTCTGGGGCCAACGTCCTGACTTTC
CASGLVSQAKSSGANVLTF
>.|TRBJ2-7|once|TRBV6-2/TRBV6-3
TGTGCCAGCAGTGGACTTGCGGGCCTGAGCTCCTACGAGCAGTACTTC
CASSGLAGLSSYEQYF
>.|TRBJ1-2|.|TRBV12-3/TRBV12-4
TGTGCCAGCAGTTTCAGCTCCTGGTATGGCTACACCTTC
CASSFSSWYGYTF
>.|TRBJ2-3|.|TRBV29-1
TGCAGCGTCCGGGACCTCCGCACAGATACGCAGTATTTT
CSVRDLRTDTQYF
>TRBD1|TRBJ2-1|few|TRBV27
TGTGCCAGCAGTTCGGCCGGGACAGAGGATTACAATGAGCAGTTCTTC
CASSSAGTEDYNEQFF
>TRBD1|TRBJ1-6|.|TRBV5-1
TGCGCCAGCAGGGGACAGGGGGCAGGTAATTCACCCCTCCACTTT
CASRGQGAGNSPLHF
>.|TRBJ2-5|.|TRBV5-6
TGTGCCAGCAGCCCAAACCTAGGTTGGGTGGAGACCCAGTACTTC
CASSPNLGWVETQYF
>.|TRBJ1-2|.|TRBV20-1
TGCAGTGCCAACCCTTCGGCGGGAACCAACTATGGCTACACCTTC
CSANPSAGTNYGYTF
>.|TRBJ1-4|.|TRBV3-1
TGTGCCAGCAGCCAAGATCAGGACAGTGCAACTAATGAAAAACTGTTTTTT
CASSQDQDSATNEKLFF
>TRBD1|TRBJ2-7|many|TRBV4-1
TGCGCCAGCAGCCAAGAAGAAGGACAGGGATCCGAGCAGTACTTC
CASSQEEGQGSEQYF
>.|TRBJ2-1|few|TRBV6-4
TGTGCCAGCAGTGAAACTAAACTTAATGAGCAGTTCTTC
CASSETKLNEQFF
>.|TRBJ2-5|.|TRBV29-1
TGCAGCGTTGGAGGGCCGGGAGAGACCCAGTACTTC
CSVGGPGETQYF
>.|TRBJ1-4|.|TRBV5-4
TGTGCCAGCAGCTTTGGAAAGGGAAAGCTAACCGGATCGACTAATGAAAAACTGTTTTTT
CASSFGKGKLTGSTNEKLFF
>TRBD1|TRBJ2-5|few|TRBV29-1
TGCAGCGTTGAGGGACAGGAAGAGACCCAGTACTTC
CSVEGQEETQYF
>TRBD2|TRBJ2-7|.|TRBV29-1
TGCAGCGTTGTGGGGGGGGGTACCTACAATGAGCAGTACTTC
CSVVGGGTYNEQYF
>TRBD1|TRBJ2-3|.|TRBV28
TGTGCCAGCAGTTTGGTCGCAAAGGGGGCCACAGATACGCAGTATTTT
CASSLVAKGATDTQYF
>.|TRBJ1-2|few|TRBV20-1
TGCAGTGCTAGAGATCGGACGTACGACTATGGCTACACCTTC
CSARDRTYDYGYTF
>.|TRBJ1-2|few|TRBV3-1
TGTGCCAGCAGCCAAGATGTCGGCGGCAACTATGGCTACACCTTC
CASSQDVGGNYGYTF
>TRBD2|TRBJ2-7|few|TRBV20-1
TGCAGTGCCCCGGGACTAGCTACCTACGAGCAGTACTTC
CSAPGLATYEQYF